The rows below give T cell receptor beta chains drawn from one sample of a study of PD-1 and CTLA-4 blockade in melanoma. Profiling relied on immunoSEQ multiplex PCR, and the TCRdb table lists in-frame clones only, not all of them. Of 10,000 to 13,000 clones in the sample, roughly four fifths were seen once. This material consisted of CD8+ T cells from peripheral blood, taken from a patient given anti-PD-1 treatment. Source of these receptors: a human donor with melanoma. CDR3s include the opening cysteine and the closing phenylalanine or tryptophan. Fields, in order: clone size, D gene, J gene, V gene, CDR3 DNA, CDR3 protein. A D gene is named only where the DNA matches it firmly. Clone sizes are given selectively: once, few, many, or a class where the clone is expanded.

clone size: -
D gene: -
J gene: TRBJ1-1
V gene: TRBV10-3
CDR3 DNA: TGTGCCATCGCGTGGGGTATAGAAGCTTTCTTT
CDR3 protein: CAIAWGIEAFF

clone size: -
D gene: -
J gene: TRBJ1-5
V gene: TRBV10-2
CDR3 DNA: TGCGCCAGCAGTGAGTCCAGGGGCAGGCAGCCCCAGCATTTT
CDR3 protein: CASSESRGRQPQHF

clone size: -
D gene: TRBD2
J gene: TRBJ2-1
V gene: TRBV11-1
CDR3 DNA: TGTGCCAGCAGCTTAGGGACTAGCGTCTACAATGAGCAGTTCTTC
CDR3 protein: CASSLGTSVYNEQFF

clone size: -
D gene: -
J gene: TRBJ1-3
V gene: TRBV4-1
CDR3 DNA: TGCGCCAGCAGTCGAATAGGGGGAACGGCTGGAAACACCATATATTTT
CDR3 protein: CASSRIGGTAGNTIYF

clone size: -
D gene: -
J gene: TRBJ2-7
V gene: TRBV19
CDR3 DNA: TGTGCCAGTAGTATAGACCCCCCCTACGAGCAGTACTTC
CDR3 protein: CASSIDPPYEQYF

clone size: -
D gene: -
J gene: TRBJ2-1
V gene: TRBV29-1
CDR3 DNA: TGCAGCGTTACTAGCCCCAGGGGGAACAATGAGCAGTTCTTC
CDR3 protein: CSVTSPRGNNEQFF

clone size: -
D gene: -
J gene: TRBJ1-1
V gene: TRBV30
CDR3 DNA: TGTGCCTGGAGTGTAGGGCCGAACACTGAAGCTTTCTTT
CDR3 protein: CAWSVGPNTEAFF

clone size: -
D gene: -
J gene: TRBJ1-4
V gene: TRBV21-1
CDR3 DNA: TGTGCCAGCAGCAAAGCGCTTCAGTGGGGTATGGGAAAACTGTTTTTT
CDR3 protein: CASSKALQWGMGKLFF

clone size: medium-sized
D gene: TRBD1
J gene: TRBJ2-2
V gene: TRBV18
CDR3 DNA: TGTGCCAGCTCACCTACCGGGACAGATAACACCGGGGAGCTGTTTTTT
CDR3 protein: CASSPTGTDNTGELFF

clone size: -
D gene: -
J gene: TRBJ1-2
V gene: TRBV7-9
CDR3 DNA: TGTGCCAGCAGCCCCCGACAGGAAGACACCTTC
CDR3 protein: CASSPRQEDTF

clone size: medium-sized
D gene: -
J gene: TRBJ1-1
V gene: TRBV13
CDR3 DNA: TGTGCCAGCAGCCGAACAGGGCGGACTGAAGCTTTCTTT
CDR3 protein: CASSRTGRTEAFF

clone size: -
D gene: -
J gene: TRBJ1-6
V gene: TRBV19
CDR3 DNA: TGTGCCAGTAGTATACAAGCCTATAATTCACCCCTCCACTTT
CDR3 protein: CASSIQAYNSPLHF

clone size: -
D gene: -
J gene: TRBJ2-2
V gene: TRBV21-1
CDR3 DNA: TGTGCCAGCAGCAAAGGGCCGGACAGGCCCACCGGGGAGCTGTTTTTT
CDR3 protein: CASSKGPDRPTGELFF

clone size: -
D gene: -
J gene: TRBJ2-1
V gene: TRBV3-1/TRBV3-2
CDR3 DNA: TGTGCCAGCAGCCAAGGGACAGAGGCTCATGAGCAGTTCTTC
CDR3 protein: CASSQGTEAHEQFF

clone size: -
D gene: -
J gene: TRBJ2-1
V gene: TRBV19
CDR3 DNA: TGTGCCAGTAGTATAAGGACCGTCTCCTACAATGAGCAGTTCTTC
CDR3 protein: CASSIRTVSYNEQFF

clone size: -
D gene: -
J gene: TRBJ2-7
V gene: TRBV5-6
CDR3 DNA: TGTGCCAGCAGCCGGACCGGATCTGAGCAGTACTTC
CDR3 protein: CASSRTGSEQYF

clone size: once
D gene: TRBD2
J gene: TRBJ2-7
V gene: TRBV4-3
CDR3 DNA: TGCGCCAGCAGCCAAGATCTGGCGGGAGCTTACGAGCAGTACTTC
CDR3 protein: CASSQDLAGAYEQYF

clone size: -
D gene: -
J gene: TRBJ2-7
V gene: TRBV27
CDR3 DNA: TGTGCCAGCAGTTTCTCCCGAGGAAACGAGCAGTACTTC
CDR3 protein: CASSFSRGNEQYF

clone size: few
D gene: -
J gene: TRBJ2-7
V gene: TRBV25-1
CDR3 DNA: TGTGCCAGCAGTGACACCCTTCAGGGTTCCTACGAGCAGTACTTC
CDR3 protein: CASSDTLQGSYEQYF

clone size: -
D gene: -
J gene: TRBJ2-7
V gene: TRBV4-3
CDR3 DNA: TGCGCCAGCAGCCAAGAAGGTCAGACTGACTACGAGCAGTACTTC
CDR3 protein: CASSQEGQTDYEQYF